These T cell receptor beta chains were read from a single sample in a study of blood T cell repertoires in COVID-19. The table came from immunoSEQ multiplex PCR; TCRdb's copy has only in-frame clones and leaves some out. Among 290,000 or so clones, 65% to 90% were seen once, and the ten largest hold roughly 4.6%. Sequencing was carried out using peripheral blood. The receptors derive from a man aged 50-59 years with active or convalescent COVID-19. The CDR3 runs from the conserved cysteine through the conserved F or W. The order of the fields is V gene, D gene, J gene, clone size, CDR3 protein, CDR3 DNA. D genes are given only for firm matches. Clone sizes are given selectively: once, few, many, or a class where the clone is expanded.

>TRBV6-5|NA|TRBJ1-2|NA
CASLGANYGYTF
TGTGCCAGTTTGGGGGCGAACTATGGCTACACCTTC
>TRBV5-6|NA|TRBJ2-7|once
CASSRRGYEQYF
TGTGCCAGCAGCCGCAGGGGTTACGAGCAGTACTTC
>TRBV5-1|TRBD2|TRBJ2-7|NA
CASSRLSSGSSYEQYF
TGCGCCAGCAGCCGGTTGAGTAGCGGGAGTTCCTACGAGCAGTACTTC
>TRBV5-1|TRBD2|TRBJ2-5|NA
CASSSGVVSGRLKTQYF
TGCGCCAGCAGCTCTGGAGTGGTTAGCGGGAGACTCAAGACCCAGTACTTC
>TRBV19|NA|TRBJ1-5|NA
CASSMKMGGQPQHF
TGTGCCAGTAGTATGAAAATGGGAGGTCAGCCCCAGCATTTT
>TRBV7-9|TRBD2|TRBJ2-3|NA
CASSFSGGTDTQYF
TGTGCCAGCAGCTTTTCGGGGGGGACAGATACGCAGTATTTT
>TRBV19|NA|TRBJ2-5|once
CASSSKGGAKREETQYF
TGTGCCAGTAGTTCCAAGGGCGGGGCTAAGAGGGAAGAGACCCAGTACTTC
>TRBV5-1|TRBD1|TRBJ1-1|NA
CASSLGRQGAEPYEAFF
TGCGCCAGCAGCTTGGGTCGTCAGGGGGCAGAGCCCTATGAAGCTTTCTTT
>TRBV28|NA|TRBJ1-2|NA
CASSFPPDSYGYTF
TGTGCCAGCAGTTTCCCCCCGGACAGCTATGGCTACACCTTC
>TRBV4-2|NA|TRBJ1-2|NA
CASSQEGIAGVVGYTF
TGTGCCAGCAGCCAAGAAGGCATAGCAGGGGTAGTAGGCTACACCTTC
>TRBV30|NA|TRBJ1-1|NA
CAWSVMAGTTEAFF
TGTGCCTGGAGTGTAATGGCGGGCACTACTGAAGCTTTCTTT
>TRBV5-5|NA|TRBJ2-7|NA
CASSLSQAVSEQYF
TGTGCCAGCAGCTTGTCACAGGCAGTCTCCGAGCAGTACTTC
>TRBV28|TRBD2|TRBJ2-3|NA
CASSRGLAGGRVTDTQYF
TGTGCCAGCAGCCGTGGACTAGCGGGAGGGCGCGTCACAGATACGCAGTATTTT
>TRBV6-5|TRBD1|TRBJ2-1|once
CASSYSGAGDSRFF
TGTGCCAGCAGTTACTCGGGGGCCGGGGACAGTCGGTTCTTC
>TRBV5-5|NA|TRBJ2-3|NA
CASSLLGVTDTQYF
TGTGCCAGCAGCTTGTTGGGAGTGACAGATACGCAGTATTTT
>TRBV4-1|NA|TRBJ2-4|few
CASSQPTRGRGDIQYF
TGCGCCAGCAGCCAACCAACCCGGGGGAGAGGGGACATTCAGTACTTC
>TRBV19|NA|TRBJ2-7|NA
CASTPDSYSSYEQYF
TGTGCCAGCACCCCAGACAGTTATAGCTCCTACGAGCAGTACTTC
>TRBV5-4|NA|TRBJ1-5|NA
CASSSEVNQPQHF
TGTGCCAGCAGCTCGGAGGTAAATCAGCCCCAGCATTTT
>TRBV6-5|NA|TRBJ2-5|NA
CAIGLEETQYF
TGTGCCATCGGTTTAGAGGAGACCCAGTACTTC
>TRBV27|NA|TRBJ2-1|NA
CASSLRRGNNEQFF
TGTGCCAGCAGTTTAAGGCGCGGAAACAATGAGCAGTTCTTC
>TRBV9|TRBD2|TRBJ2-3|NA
CASSASGTNTDTQYF
TGTGCCAGCAGCGCCTCCGGGACTAATACAGATACGCAGTATTTT
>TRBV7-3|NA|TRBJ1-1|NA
CASSLPTTWALNTEAFF
TGTGCCAGCAGCTTACCGACGACATGGGCCCTGAACACTGAAGCTTTCTTT
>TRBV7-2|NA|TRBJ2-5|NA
CASSRGQETQYF
TGTGCCAGCAGCAGGGGGCAAGAGACCCAGTACTTC
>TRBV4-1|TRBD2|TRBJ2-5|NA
CASSQDLLAQETQYF
TGCGCCAGCAGCCAAGATTTACTAGCGCAGGAGACCCAGTACTTC
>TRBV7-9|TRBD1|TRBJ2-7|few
CASNAGGFEQYF
TGTGCCAGCAATGCAGGGGGTTTCGAGCAGTACTTC
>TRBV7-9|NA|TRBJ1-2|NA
CASSLRESGTNYGYTF
TGTGCCAGCAGCTTACGCGAGAGCGGGACCAACTATGGCTACACCTTC
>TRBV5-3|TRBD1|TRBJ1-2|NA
CARSGEGTEQYGYTF
TGTGCCAGAAGCGGCGAAGGGACAGAGCAATATGGCTACACCTTC
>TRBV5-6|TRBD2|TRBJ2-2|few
CASSLLAGHTGELFF
TGTGCCAGCAGCTTGTTAGCGGGGCACACCGGGGAGCTGTTTTTT
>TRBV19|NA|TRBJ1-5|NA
CASSKQGFNQPQHF
TGTGCCAGTAGTAAACAGGGATTCAATCAGCCCCAGCATTTT
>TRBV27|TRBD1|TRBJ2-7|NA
CASSLSRGYEQYF
TGTGCCAGCAGTTTAAGCAGGGGGTACGAGCAGTACTTC
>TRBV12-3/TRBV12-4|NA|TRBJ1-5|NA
CASSLTGGQPQHF
TGTGCCAGCAGTTTAACGGGGGGTCAGCCCCAGCATTTT
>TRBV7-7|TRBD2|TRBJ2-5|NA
CASSQNSGRAVTQYF
TGTGCTAGCAGTCAAAACAGCGGGAGGGCCGTGACCCAGTACTTC
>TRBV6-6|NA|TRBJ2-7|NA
CASRGRTVGGYEQYF
TGTGCCAGCAGGGGACGGACAGTAGGAGGCTACGAGCAGTACTTC
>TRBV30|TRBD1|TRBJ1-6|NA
CAWQTGDNSPLHF
TGTGCCTGGCAGACAGGGGATAATTCACCCCTCCACTTT
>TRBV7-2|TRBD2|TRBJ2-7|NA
CASSLSRGGSYEQYF
TGTGCCAGCAGCTTATCGCGGGGGGGATCCTACGAGCAGTACTTC
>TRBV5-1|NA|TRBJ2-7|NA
CASSLDGASGSVEQYF
TGCGCCAGCAGCTTGGATGGAGCTAGTGGGTCGGTCGAGCAGTACTTC
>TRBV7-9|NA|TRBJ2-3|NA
CASSLALGGGTDTQYF
TGTGCCAGCAGCTTAGCCCTGGGGGGTGGCACAGATACGCAGTATTTT
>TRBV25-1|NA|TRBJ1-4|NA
CASTSGGGEKLFF
TGTGCCAGCACCTCGGGGGGCGGTGAAAAACTGTTTTTT
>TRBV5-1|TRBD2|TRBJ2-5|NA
CASSWGTSGRETQYF
TGCGCCAGCAGCTGGGGGACTAGCGGCCGAGAGACCCAGTACTTC
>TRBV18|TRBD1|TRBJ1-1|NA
CASSFTGTGNTEAFF
TGTGCCAGCTCATTTACCGGGACAGGGAACACTGAAGCTTTCTTT
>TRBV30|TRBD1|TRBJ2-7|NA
CAWTRTGVRVQYF
TGTGCCTGGACCCGGACAGGGGTTCGCGTGCAGTACTTC
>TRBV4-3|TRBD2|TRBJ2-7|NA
CASSQDPSGTYEQYF
TGCGCCAGCAGCCAAGACCCCAGCGGGACTTACGAGCAGTACTTC
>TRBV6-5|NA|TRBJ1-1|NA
CASSQGGGFSEAFF
TGTGCCAGCAGTCAGGGAGGGGGGTTCTCTGAAGCTTTCTTT
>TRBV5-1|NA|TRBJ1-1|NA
CASSLGPTTLGTEAFF
TGCGCCAGCAGCTTAGGCCCAACCACTCTAGGCACTGAAGCTTTCTTT
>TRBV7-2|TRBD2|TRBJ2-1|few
CASSFGTKTNEQFF
TGTGCCAGCAGCTTCGGGACTAAGACCAATGAGCAGTTCTTC
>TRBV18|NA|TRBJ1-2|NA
CASSPGQTTNYGYTF
TGTGCCAGCTCACCAGGACAGACAACTAACTATGGCTACACCTTC
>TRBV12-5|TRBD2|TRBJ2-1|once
CASGLVPGAGVEQFF
TGTGCTAGTGGTTTGGTACCCGGAGCGGGAGTGGAGCAGTTCTTC
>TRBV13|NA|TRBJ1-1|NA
CASSPSRGNTEAFF
TGTGCCAGCAGCCCCTCCAGAGGGAACACTGAAGCTTTCTTT
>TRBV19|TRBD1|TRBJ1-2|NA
CASSIGTGNGYTF
TGTGCCAGTAGTATAGGGACAGGGAATGGCTACACCTTC
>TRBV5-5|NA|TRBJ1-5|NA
CASSLVAAPYSNQPQHF
TGTGCCAGCAGCTTGGTGGCGGCACCCTATAGCAATCAGCCCCAGCATTTT
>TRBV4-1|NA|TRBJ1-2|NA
CASSHDSRVTARLGGYTF
TGCGCCAGCAGCCATGACAGCAGGGTAACGGCGAGGCTGGGGGGCTACACCTTC
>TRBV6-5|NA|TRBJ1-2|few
CASTRGQKFRTF
TGTGCCAGCACGCGGGGGCAGAAGTTTAGAACCTTC
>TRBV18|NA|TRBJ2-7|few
CASSPPPGVYEQYF
TGTGCCAGCTCACCACCGCCGGGAGTCTACGAGCAGTACTTC
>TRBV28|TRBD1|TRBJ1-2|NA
CASSQGGTGGDYGYTF
TGTGCCAGCAGCCAGGGGGGGACAGGGGGCGACTATGGCTACACCTTC
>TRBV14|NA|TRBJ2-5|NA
CASSPVRTGETQYF
TGTGCCAGCAGCCCGGTGCGCACGGGAGAGACCCAGTACTTC
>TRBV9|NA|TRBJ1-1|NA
CASSVGQSWNTEAFF
TGTGCCAGCAGCGTAGGCCAGTCCTGGAACACTGAAGCTTTCTTT
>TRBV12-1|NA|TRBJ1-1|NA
CASSPRLGRPNTEAFF
TGTGCCAGCAGCCCTAGACTAGGGAGACCGAACACTGAAGCTTTCTTT
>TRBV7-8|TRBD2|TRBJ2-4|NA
CASSRILAGAMGAKNIQYF
TGTGCCAGCAGCCGTATACTAGCGGGAGCCATGGGGGCCAAAAACATTCAGTACTTC
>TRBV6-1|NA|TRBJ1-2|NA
CASSEAEGDGYTF
TGTGCCAGCAGTGAAGCGGAGGGTGATGGCTACACCTTC